The entry below gives a single T cell receptor beta chain sequence along with its context. What it recognizes is unknown. This record belongs to a study of OX40 agonist ivuxolimab in advanced cancers. Whole-study context: Patients received the agonistic anti-OX40 (CD134) antibody ivuxolimab. Cohort: approximately 83% men, mean age 60, aged about 23 to 80.

This table comes from immunoSEQ multiplex PCR, and its TCRdb copy is limited to in-frame clones, with some not included. The sample carries approximately 70,000 clones, about 94% recorded once. Study findings and constraints: Low clonal expansion, among the lowest seen, marked partial responders at 0.1-3.0 mg/kg.

This CDR3 has 15 residues. Trimming stripped 4 bases from V and 4 bases from J, with 14 bases between. CDR1 is SGHVT and CDR2 is SQSDAQ in the germline V gene. Sequences were derived from CD4+ or CD8+ T cells sorted from blood, sampled in a trial of the OX40 agonist ivuxolimab. This TCR was sampled from an adult with an advanced solid tumor such as melanoma, head and neck, liver or kidney cancer. This sequence joins TRBV7-4 and TRBJ2-1; no firm D call. The CDR3 region is CASSSVRRNYNEQFF. CDR3 nucleotide sequence: TGTGCCAGCAGCTCCGTTAGGCGGAATTACAATGAGCAGTTCTTC.